Listed below are T cell receptor beta chains from one sample, sequenced in a study of a mutant IDH1 vaccine in newly diagnosed glioma. The antigens of these receptors remain unknown. Clones were sequenced by immunoSEQ multiplex PCR, and TCRdb holds only the in-frame ones, with some missing. Of under 30,000 clones listed, 77% were seen once; the top ten hold about a tenth. The specimen was PBMCs, collected from a glioma patient whose treatment included an IDH1 peptide vaccine. These receptor sequences come from a man aged 40-49 years with glioma. Each CDR3 is given with its conserved first and last residue. D genes are given only for firm matches.

j_call v_call d_call cdr3_length cdr3_nt cdr3_aa
TRBJ2-3 TRBV19 NA 13 TGTGCCACCCAAGGGTGGGACGCAGATACGCAGTATTTT CATQGWDADTQYF
TRBJ1-2 TRBV21-1 NA 13 TGTGCCAGCATGGGGACCCGGGGGTATGGCTACACCTTC CASMGTRGYGYTF
TRBJ2-3 TRBV19 NA 14 TGTGCCAGTAGTACAGGGGGGTACACAGATACGCAGTATTTT CASSTGGYTDTQYF
TRBJ2-2 TRBV25-1 NA 13 TGTGCCGGCTTGCTTGAGAACACCGGGGAGCTGTTTTTT CAGLLENTGELFF
TRBJ2-7 TRBV4-1 NA 15 TGCGCCAGCAGCCTACAGGGGGGGGATTTATACGAGCAGTACTTC CASSLQGGDLYEQYF
TRBJ2-7 TRBV13 TRBD1 19 TGTGCCAGCAGCTCAGCCGGGACAGCGCACAAAGAATCAACCTACGAGCAGTACTTC CASSSAGTAHKESTYEQYF
TRBJ1-5 TRBV7-2 NA 16 TGTGCCAGCAGCCGGGAGGGGGTAACGAGCAATCAGCCCCAGCATTTT CASSREGVTSNQPQHF
TRBJ1-5 TRBV2 NA 12 TGTGCCAGCCTCATTCCCAATCAGCCCCAGCATTTT CASLIPNQPQHF
TRBJ2-6 TRBV18 NA 15 TGTGCCAGCCTACAGGCCAGCTCTGGGGCCAACGTCCTGACTTTC CASLQASSGANVLTF
TRBJ2-3 TRBV27 NA 14 TGTGCCAGCAGTCTAACGGGACTTACAGATACGCAGTATTTT CASSLTGLTDTQYF
TRBJ2-7 TRBV7-9 NA 13 TGTGCCAGCAGCTTAACCGAGTCCTACGAGCAGTACTTC CASSLTESYEQYF
TRBJ2-5 TRBV7-2 NA 16 TGTGCCAGCAGCTTAGGGGGGATAAAGTACCAAGAGACCCAGTACTTC CASSLGGIKYQETQYF
TRBJ2-2 TRBV19 NA 17 TGTGCCAGTAGTCTAGGGGGAGCGCCCCCGAACACCGGGGAGCTGTTTTTT CASSLGGAPPNTGELFF
TRBJ1-2 TRBV7-2 NA 15 TGTGCCAGCAGCTTCCTATTTACAGATAACTATGGCTACACCTTC CASSFLFTDNYGYTF
TRBJ2-5 TRBV28 TRBD1 16 TGTGCCAGCAGTTTTTCGGGACAGGGGGCATGGGAGACCCAGTACTTC CASSFSGQGAWETQYF